Following are 6 T cell receptor beta chains from one sample sequenced in a study of PD-1 blockade in classical Hodgkin lymphoma. Time point specified: newly diagnosed, previously untreated cHL patient sample. Isolated CD8+ T cells were derived from thawed PBMCs through magnetic negative selection. Sequenced by immunoSEQ multiplex PCR; TCRdb stores in-frame clones only, minus some. This sample has approximately 9,900 clones, with 91% found just once. Sequenced material: CD8+ T cells from blood. These receptor sequences come from a human donor with classical Hodgkin lymphoma.

DNA of the CDR3: TGTGCCAGCAGCTACCAGGGGGCAGGAACTGAAGCTTTCTTT. Protein: CASSYQGAGTEAFF. The chain uses TRBV5-4 and TRBJ1-1; 8 nucleotides match TRBD1. J gave up 5 bases and V 3 bases, and 6 bases lay outside the gene matches. The length of the CDR3 is 14 residues. Germline V gene sequence: CDR1 SGHNT, CDR2 YYREEE (reference sequence).

The chain couples TRBV27 to TRBJ2-7; 9 bases agree with TRBD1. The germline V gene has CDR1 MNHEY and CDR2 SMNVEV (reference sequence). The V segment lost 3 bases and the J segment 4 bases; nucleotides outside the gene matches: 10. There are 16 residues in the CDR3. The CDR3 loop is CASSLLRRTGVYEQYF. The CDR3 DNA follows: TGTGCCAGCAGTTTGCTTAGGAGGACAGGGGTTTACGAGCAGTACTTC.

The rearrangement links TRBV10-3 to TRBJ2-1; no clear D. The CDR3 extends over 14 amino acids. Trimming removed 0 bases from V and 5 bases from J, with 8 bases in between. Germline V lookup: CDR1 ENHRY, CDR2 SYGVKD. The CDR3 here is CAISESAEDNEQFF. CDR3 nucleotide sequence: TGTGCCATCAGTGAGTCGGCAGAAGACAATGAGCAGTTCTTC.

J is TRBJ1-2 and V is TRBV11-2; D may be TRBD1 (6 bases). CDR1 and CDR2 (germline): SGHAT, FQNNGV. The V end lost 5 bases, the J end lost 6 bases, and 19 bases lay between the germline ends. This CDR3 contains 15 residues. CDR3 nucleotide sequence: TGTGCCAGCAGCCCCCCCGAAGGAGGGGGTAATGGCTACACCTTC. Amino acids: CASSPPEGGGNGYTF.

V gene TRBV2 combines with J gene TRBJ2-7; D ambiguous. Per the germline V gene, CDR1 is SNHLY and CDR2 is FYNNEI. CDR3 length equals 12 residues. V dropped 9 bases and J dropped 0 bases, with 9 bases sitting between them. The CDR3 is CARGPLSYEQYF. The DNA for the CDR3 is TGTGCCAGGGGCCCCCTCTCCTACGAGCAGTACTTC.

The chain's CDR3 is CALRDREYTGELFF. In nucleotides, the CDR3 is TGTGCCCTAAGAGACAGGGAATACACCGGGGAGCTGTTTTTT. The chain employs TRBV30 and TRBJ2-2, with TRBD1 matching over 7 bases. Germline-derived CDR1 and CDR2 are GTSNPN and SVGIG (reference sequence). CDR3 length equals 14 residues. The V segment lost 8 bases and the J segment 3 bases; nucleotides outside the gene matches: 9. The complete variable domain, with remaining parts taken from reference TRBV30 and TRBJ2-2, reads SQTIHQWPATLVQPVGSPLSLECTVEGTSNPNLYWYRQAAGRGLQLLFYSVGIGQISSEVPQNLSASRPQDRQFILSSKKLLLSDSGFYLCALRDREYTGELFFGEGSRLTVL.